Sequencing of this T cell receptor beta chain was carried out in a study of breast tumors, draining lymph nodes, adjacent tissues. Breast cancer patients provided tissue from their axillary draining lymph nodes. This clonotype occurred many times. This CDR3 has 14 residues. The germline V gene encodes CDR1 ENHRY and CDR2 SYGVKD. The ends were cut back, 3 bases at V and 2 bases at J, with 11 bases in the middle. Using its own MiXCR run on the multiplex PCR reads, TCRdb lists one record per CDR3 protein. Among approximately 88,000 distinct CDR3 sequences listed, around 29% were seen once. Input material: axillary lymph node tissue. The clonotype comes from a female donor with breast cancer. Some clones in this sample may be carry-over from other donors' samples. This chain uses TRBV10-3 with TRBJ2-7; D perhaps matches TRBD2 (5 bases). The CDR3 loop reads CAISEYGGTYEQYF. For the CDR3, the DNA is TGTGCCATCAGTGAATATGGAGGAACCTACGAGCAGTACTTC.